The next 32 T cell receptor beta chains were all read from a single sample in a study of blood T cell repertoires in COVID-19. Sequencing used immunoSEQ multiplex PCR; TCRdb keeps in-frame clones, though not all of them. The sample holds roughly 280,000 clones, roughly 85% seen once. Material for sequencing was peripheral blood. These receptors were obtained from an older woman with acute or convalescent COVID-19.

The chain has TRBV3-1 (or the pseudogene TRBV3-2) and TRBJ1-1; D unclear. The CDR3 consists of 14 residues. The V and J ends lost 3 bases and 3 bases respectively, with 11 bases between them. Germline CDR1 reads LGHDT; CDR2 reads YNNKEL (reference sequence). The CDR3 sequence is CASSQILADTEAFF. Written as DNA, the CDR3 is TGTGCCAGCAGCCAGATCCTAGCGGACACTGAAGCTTTCTTT.

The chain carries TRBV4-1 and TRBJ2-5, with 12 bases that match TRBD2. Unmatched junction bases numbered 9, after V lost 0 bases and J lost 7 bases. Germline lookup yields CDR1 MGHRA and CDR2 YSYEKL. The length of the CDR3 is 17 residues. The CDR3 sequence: CASSQDPLAGGFGTQYF. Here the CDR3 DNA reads TGCGCCAGCAGCCAAGATCCGCTAGCGGGGGGGTTTGGGACCCAGTACTTC.

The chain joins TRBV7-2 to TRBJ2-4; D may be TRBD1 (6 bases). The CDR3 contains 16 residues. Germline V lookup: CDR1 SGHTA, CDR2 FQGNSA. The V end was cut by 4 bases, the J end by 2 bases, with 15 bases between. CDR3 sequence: CASSSYRVVTKNIQYF. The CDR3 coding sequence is TGTGCCAGCAGCTCTTACAGGGTGGTAACCAAAAACATTCAGTACTTC.

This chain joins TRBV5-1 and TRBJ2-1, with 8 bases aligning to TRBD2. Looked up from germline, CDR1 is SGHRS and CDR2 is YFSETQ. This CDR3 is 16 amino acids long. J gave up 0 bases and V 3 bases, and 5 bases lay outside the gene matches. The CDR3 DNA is TGCGCCAGCAGCTCCCGGACTAGCAGCTCCTACAATGAGCAGTTCTTC. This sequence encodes CASSSRTSSSYNEQFF.

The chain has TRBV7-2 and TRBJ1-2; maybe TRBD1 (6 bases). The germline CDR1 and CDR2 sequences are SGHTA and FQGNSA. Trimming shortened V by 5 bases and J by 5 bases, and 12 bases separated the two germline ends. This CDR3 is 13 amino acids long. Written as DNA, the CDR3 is TGTGCCAGCAGCCCCGGACAGACTTATGGCTACACCTTC. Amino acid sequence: CASSPGQTYGYTF.

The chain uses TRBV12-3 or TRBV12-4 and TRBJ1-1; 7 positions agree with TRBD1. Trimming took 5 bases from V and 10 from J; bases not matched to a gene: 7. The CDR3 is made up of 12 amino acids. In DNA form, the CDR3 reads TGTGCCAGCAGTACTAGGGACAGTAGAGCTTTCTTT. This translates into CASSTRDSRAFF.

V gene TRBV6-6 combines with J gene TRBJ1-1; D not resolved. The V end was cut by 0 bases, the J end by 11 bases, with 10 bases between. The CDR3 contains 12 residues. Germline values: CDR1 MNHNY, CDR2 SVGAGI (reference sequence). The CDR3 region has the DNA TGTGCCAGCAGTTACTCGCAACAATCGGCTTTCTTT. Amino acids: CASSYSQQSAFF.

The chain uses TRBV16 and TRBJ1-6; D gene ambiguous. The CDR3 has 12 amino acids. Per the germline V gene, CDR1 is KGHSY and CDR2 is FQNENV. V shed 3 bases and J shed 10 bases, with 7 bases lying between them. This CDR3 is CASSHTGSPLHF. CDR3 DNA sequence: TGTGCCAGCAGCCACACGGGGTCACCCCTCCACTTT. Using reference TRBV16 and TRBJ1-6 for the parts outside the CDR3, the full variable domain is GEEVAQTPKHLVRGEGQKAKLYCAPIKGHSYVFWYQQVLKNEFKFLISFQNENVFDETGMPKERFSAKCLPNSPCSLEIQATKLEDSAVYFCASSHTGSPLHFGNGTRLTVT.

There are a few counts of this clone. Here the CDR3 DNA reads TGCGCCAGCAGCTTGGGAGACAGGGGAAACACCGGGGAGCTGTTTTTT. Protein: CASSLGDRGNTGELFF. The chain recombines TRBV5-1 with TRBJ2-2, with 8 bases matching TRBD1. The length of the CDR3 is 16 residues. V lost 0 bases, J lost 2 bases, and 3 bases stayed unmatched. The germline gives CDR1 SGHRS, CDR2 YFSETQ. The full variable domain, its missing parts supplied by reference TRBV5-1 and TRBJ2-2, is KAGVTQTPRYLIKTRGQQVTLSCSPISGHRSVSWYQQTPGQGLQFLFEYFSETQRNKGNFPGRFSGRQFSNSRSEMNVSTLELGDSALYLCASSLGDRGNTGELFFGEGSRLTVL.

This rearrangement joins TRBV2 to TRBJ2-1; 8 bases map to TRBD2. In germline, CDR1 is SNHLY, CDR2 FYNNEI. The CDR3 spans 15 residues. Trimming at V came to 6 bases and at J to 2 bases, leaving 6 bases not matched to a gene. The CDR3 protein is CASRGLGGAYNEQFF. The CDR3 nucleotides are TGTGCCAGCAGGGGCCTCGGGGGGGCCTACAATGAGCAGTTCTTC.

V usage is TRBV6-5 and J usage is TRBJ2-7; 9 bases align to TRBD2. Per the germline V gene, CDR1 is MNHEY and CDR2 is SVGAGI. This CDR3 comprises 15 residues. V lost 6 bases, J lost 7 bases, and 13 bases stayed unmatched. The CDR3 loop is CASRATTSGLREQYF. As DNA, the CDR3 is TGTGCCAGCAGAGCGACAACTAGCGGGCTTAGGGAGCAGTACTTC.

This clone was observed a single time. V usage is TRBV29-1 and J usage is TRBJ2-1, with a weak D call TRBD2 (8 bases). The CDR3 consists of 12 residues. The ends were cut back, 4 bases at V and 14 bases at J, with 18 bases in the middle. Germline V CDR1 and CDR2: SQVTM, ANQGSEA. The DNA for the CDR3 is TGCAGCGTTGCCATAGCGGGGACAGATGAGTTCTTC. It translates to CSVAIAGTDEFF.

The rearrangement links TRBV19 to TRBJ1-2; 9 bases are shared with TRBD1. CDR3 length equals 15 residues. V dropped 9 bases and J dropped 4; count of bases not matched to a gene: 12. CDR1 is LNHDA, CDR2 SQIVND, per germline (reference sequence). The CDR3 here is CASGDRDREGYGYTF. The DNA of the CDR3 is TGTGCCAGCGGAGACCGGGACAGGGAGGGCTATGGCTACACCTTC.

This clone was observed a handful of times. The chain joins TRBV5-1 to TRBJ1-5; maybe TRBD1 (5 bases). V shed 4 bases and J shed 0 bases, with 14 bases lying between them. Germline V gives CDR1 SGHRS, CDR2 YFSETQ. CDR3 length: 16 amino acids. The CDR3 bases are TGCGCCAGCAGCCCGGGCGGGACGGATAGCAATCAGCCCCAGCATTTT. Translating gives CASSPGGTDSNQPQHF. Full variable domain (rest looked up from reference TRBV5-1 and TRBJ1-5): KAGVTQTPRYLIKTRGQQVTLSCSPISGHRSVSWYQQTPGQGLQFLFEYFSETQRNKGNFPGRFSGRQFSNSRSEMNVSTLELGDSALYLCASSPGGTDSNQPQHFGDGTRLSIL.

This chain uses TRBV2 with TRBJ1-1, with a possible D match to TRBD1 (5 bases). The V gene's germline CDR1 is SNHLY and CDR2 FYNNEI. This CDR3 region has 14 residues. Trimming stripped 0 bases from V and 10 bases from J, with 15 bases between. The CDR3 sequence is CASSEAVLGGVAFF. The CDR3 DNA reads TGTGCCAGCAGTGAAGCGGTTCTTGGAGGGGTAGCTTTCTTT.

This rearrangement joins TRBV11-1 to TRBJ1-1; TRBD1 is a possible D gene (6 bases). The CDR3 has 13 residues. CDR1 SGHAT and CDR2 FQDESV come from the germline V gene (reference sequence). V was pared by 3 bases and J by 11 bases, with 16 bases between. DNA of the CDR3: TGTGCCAGCAGCTTTGACAGGACCTCTGGGGCTTTCTTT. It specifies CASSFDRTSGAFF. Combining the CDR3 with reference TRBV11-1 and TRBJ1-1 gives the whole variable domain EAEVAQSPRYKITEKSQAVAFWCDPISGHATLYWYRQILGQGPELLVQFQDESVVDDSQLPKDRFSAERLKGVDSTLKIQPAELGDSAMYLCASSFDRTSGAFFGQGTRLTVV.

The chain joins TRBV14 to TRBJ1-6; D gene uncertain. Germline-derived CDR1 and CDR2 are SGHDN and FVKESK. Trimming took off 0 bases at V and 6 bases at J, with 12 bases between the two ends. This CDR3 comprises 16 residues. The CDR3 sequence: CASSQDWAVGNSPLHF. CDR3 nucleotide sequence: TGTGCCAGCAGCCAAGATTGGGCAGTTGGTAATTCACCCCTCCACTTT.

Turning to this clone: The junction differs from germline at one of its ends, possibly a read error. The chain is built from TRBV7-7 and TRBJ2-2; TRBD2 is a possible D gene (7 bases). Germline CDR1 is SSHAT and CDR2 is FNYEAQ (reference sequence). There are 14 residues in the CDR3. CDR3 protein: CASSPGGGTGELFF. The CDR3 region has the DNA TGTGCTAGCAGCCCGGGGGGCGGCACCGGGGAGCTGTTTTTT. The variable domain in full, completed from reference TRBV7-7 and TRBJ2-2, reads GAGVSQSPRYKVTKRGQDVTLRCDPISSHATLYWYQQALGQGPEFLTYFNYEAQPDKSGLPSDRFSAERPEGSISTLTIQRTEQRDSAMYRCASSPGGGTGELFFGEGSRLTVL.

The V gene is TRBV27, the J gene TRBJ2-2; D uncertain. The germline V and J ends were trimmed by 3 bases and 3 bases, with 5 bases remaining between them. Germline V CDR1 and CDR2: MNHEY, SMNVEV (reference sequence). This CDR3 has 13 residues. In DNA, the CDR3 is TGTGCCAGCAGTTTGTCTGACACCGGGGAGCTGTTTTTT. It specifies CASSLSDTGELFF.

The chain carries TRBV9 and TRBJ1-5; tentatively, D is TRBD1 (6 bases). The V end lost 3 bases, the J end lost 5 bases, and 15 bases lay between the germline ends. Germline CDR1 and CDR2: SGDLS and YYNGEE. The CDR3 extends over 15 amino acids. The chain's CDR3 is CASSAGREGDQPQHF. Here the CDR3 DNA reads TGTGCCAGCAGCGCCGGACGGGAGGGGGATCAGCCCCAGCATTTT.

CDR3 nucleotide sequence: TGTGCCAGCAGCTTATTGGCCCAGGGGGCTCGGTCCTACGAGCAGTACTTC. It specifies CASSLLAQGARSYEQYF. This chain uses TRBV11-2 with TRBJ2-7, with 8 bases matching TRBD1. The trim removed 2 bases at V and 1 base at J, leaving 10 bases unmatched. The CDR3 has 17 amino acids. Germline V gene sequence: CDR1 SGHAT, CDR2 FQNNGV.

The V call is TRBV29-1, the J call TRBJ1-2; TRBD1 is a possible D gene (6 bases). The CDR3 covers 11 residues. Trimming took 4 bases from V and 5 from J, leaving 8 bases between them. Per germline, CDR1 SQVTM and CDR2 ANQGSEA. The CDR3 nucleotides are TGCAGCGTTGGCAGGGGATATGGCTACACCTTC. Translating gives CSVGRGYGYTF. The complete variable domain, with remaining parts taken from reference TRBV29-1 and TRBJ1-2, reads SAVISQKPSRDICQRGTSLTIQCQVDSQVTMMFWYRQQPGQSLTLIATANQGSEATYESGFVIDKFPISRPNLTFSTLTVSNMSPEDSSIYLCSVGRGYGYTFGSGTRLTVV.

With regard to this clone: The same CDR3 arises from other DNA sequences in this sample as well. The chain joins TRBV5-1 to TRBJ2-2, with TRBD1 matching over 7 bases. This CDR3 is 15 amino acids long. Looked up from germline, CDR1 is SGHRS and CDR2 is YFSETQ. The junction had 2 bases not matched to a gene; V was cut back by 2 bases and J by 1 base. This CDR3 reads CASSLRTGNTGELFF. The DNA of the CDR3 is TGCGCCAGCAGCTTAAGGACAGGGAACACCGGGGAGCTGTTTTTT.

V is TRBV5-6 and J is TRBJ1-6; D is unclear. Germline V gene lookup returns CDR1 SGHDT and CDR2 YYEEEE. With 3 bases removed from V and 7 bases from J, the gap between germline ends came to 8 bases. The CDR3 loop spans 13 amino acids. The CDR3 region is CASSYSWNSPLHF. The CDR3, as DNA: TGTGCCAGCAGCTACTCATGGAATTCACCCCTCCACTTT.

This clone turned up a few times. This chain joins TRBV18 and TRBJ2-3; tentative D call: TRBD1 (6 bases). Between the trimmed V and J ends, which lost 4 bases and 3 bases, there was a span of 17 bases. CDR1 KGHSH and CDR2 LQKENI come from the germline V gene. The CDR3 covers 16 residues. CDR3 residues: CASSQPQGVNTDTQYF. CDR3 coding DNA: TGTGCCAGCTCACAACCACAGGGAGTTAATACAGATACGCAGTATTTT.

The CDR3 loop is CASSLEISTEAFF. In DNA form, the CDR3 reads TGTGCCAGCAGCTTAGAAATTAGCACTGAAGCTTTCTTT. The chain joins TRBV7-2 to TRBJ1-1, with D unresolved. Per the germline V gene, CDR1 is SGHTA and CDR2 is FQGNSA. This CDR3 region has 13 residues. The V and J ends lost 1 base and 4 bases respectively, with 7 bases between them.

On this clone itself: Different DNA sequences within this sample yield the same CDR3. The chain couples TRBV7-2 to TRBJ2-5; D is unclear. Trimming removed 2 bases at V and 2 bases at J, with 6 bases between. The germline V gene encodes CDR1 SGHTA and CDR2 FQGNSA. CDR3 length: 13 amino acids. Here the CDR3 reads CASSLSRQETQYF. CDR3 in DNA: TGTGCCAGCAGCTTATCCAGGCAAGAGACCCAGTACTTC.

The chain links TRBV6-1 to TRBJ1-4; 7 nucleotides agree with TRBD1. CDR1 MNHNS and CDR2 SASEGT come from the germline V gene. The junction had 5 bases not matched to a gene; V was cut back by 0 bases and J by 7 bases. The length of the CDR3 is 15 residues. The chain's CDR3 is CASSEAGDRAEKLFF. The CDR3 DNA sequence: TGTGCCAGCAGTGAAGCGGGCGACAGGGCTGAAAAACTGTTTTTT.

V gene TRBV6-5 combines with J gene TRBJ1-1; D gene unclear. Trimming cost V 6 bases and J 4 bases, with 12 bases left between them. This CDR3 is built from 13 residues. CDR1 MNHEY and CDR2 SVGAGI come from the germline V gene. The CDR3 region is CASRGRVSTEAFF. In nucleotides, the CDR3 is TGTGCCAGCAGAGGGCGGGTGAGCACTGAAGCTTTCTTT.

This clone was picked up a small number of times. CDR3 amino acids: CASKENRGSYNEQFF. CDR3 sequence (DNA): TGTGCCAGCAAAGAAAATAGAGGGTCCTACAATGAGCAGTTCTTC. V is TRBV2 and J is TRBJ2-1; possibly TRBD2 for D (5 bases). V shed 7 bases and J shed 1 base, with 14 bases lying between them. This CDR3 has 15 amino acids. Germline CDR1 and CDR2: SNHLY and FYNNEI. Full variable domain (missing parts from reference TRBV2 and TRBJ2-1): EPEVTQTPSHQVTQMGQEVILRCVPISNHLYFYWYRQILGQKVEFLVSFYNNEISEKSEIFDDQFSVERPDGSNFTLKIRSTKLEDSAMYFCASKENRGSYNEQFFGPGTRLTVL.

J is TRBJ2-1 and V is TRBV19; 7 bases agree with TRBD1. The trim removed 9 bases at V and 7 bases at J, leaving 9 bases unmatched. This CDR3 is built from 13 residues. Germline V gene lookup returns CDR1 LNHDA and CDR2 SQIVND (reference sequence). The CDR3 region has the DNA TGTGCCAGCAGCAGGGGGTGGCCTAATGAGCAGTTCTTC. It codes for CASSRGWPNEQFF.

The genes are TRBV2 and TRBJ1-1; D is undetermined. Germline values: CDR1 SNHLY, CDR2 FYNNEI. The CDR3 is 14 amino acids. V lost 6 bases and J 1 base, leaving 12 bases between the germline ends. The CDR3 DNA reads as TGTGCCAGCAGAGCGCGAACCTCGAACACTGAAGCTTTCTTT. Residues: CASRARTSNTEAFF.